The clone carrying this T cell receptor beta chain was picked up a small number of times. Excluded were patients having autoimmune disease history or systemic immunosuppression. The sample is drawn from a study of OX40 agonist ivuxolimab in advanced cancers. Study details: Roughly two fifths of patients had received prior checkpoint inhibitor therapy. Partial responses occurred in three patients (one hepatocellular carcinoma, two cutaneous melanoma).

Assay: immunoSEQ multiplex PCR; the TCRdb copy retains only in-frame clones and omits some. The sample has around 60,000 clones, 80% to 90% seen once. This CDR3 has 14 residues. V was clipped by 2 bases and J by 4 bases, with 11 bases between them. Germline lookup yields CDR1 MNHNY and CDR2 SVGAGI (reference sequence). The sample consisted of CD4+ or CD8+ T cells sorted from blood, taken in a trial of the OX40 agonist ivuxolimab. The chain uses TRBV6-6 and TRBJ1-2, with D uncertain. This receptor was identified in an adult with an advanced solid tumor such as melanoma, head and neck, liver or kidney cancer. The CDR3 loop reads CASSYDNSFYGYTF. The CDR3, as DNA: TGTGCCAGCAGTTACGACAACAGCTTCTATGGCTACACCTTC.